Listed below are T cell receptor beta chains from one sample, sequenced in a study of cytomegalovirus exposure and HLA in healthy donors. This table comes from immunoSEQ multiplex PCR, and its TCRdb copy is limited to in-frame clones, with some not included. The sample records about 270,000 clones, 65% to 85% being singletons. The specimen sequenced was PBMCs. These receptor sequences come from a female donor in good health and CMV-seronegative. Each CDR3 is given with its conserved first and last residue. A D gene is named only where the DNA matches it firmly. Only some rows state a clone size, as once, few, many or a class for expanded clones.

CASSLGRGVNQPQHF | TGTGCCAGCAGCTTAGGACGAGGCGTCAATCAGCCCCAGCATTTT | NA | TRBJ1-5 | TRBV7-2 | few
CASSQAQGAGVAFF | TGCGCCAGCAGCCAAGCCCAGGGGGCCGGAGTAGCTTTCTTT | TRBD1 | TRBJ1-1 | TRBV4-1 | few
CASSWDSGGKQYF | TGTGCCAGCAGTTGGGACTCCGGAGGTAAGCAGTACTTC | NA | TRBJ2-5 | TRBV27 | NA
CASRPEGGGNEQFF | TGTGCCAGCAGGCCTGAGGGCGGTGGAAATGAGCAGTTCTTC | NA | TRBJ2-1 | TRBV27 | NA
CASSPDTSYNEQFF | TGTGCCAGCAGCCCCGACACCTCCTACAATGAGCAGTTCTTC | NA | TRBJ2-1 | TRBV6-6 | few
CASSLGGYGYTF | TGTGCCAGCAGTTTGGGCGGGTATGGCTACACCTTC | NA | TRBJ1-2 | TRBV28 | NA
CASRDQGGGVTQYF | TGTGCCAGCAGAGACCAGGGGGGCGGTGTGACCCAGTACTTC | NA | TRBJ2-5 | TRBV28 | NA
CASRNYREADTQYF | TGTGCCAGCAGAAACTACCGGGAGGCAGATACGCAGTATTTT | TRBD2 | TRBJ2-3 | TRBV6-6 | NA
CASSTSRGGNYEQYF | TGTGCCAGCAGCACCTCCAGAGGGGGAAACTACGAGCAGTACTTC | NA | TRBJ2-7 | TRBV7-8 | NA
CASSSGSRETQYF | TGCGCCAGCAGTAGCGGGAGCAGAGAGACCCAGTACTTC | TRBD2 | TRBJ2-5 | TRBV10-1 | NA
CASSPREGEAHEQFF | TGTGCCAGCAGTCCCCGGGAGGGGGAGGCCCATGAGCAGTTCTTC | TRBD2 | TRBJ2-1 | TRBV6-4 | NA
CASSQAILSGTGREKLFF | TGCGCCAGCAGCCAAGCAATACTTTCCGGGACAGGGAGAGAAAAACTGTTTTTT | TRBD1 | TRBJ1-4 | TRBV4-1 | NA
CASSLGGTGAGNTIYF | TGTGCCAGCAGCTTAGGGGGGACAGGGGCTGGAAACACCATATATTTT | TRBD1 | TRBJ1-3 | TRBV7-6 | once
CASSWDSMRYNEQFF | TGTGCCAGCAGTTGGGACTCTATGAGGTACAATGAGCAGTTCTTC | NA | TRBJ2-1 | TRBV11-3 | NA
CASSLISNSALHF | TGTGCCAGCAGCTTGATTAGTAATTCGGCCCTCCACTTT | NA | TRBJ1-6 | TRBV7-8 | NA
CSVWTGEYEQYF | TGCAGCGTCTGGACAGGGGAATACGAGCAGTACTTC | TRBD1 | TRBJ2-7 | TRBV29-1 | NA
CASSLVGPYEQYF | TGTGCCAGCAGCTTGGTGGGCCCCTACGAGCAGTACTTC | NA | TRBJ2-7 | TRBV5-6 | NA
CASSLGQGNVLTF | TGTGCCAGCAGCTTGGGACAGGGGAACGTCCTGACTTTC | TRBD1 | TRBJ2-6 | TRBV9 | NA
CAWSGPGSNEQFF | TGTGCCTGGAGTGGACCCGGGTCCAATGAGCAGTTCTTC | NA | TRBJ2-1 | TRBV30 | NA
CSAVLLDTYNEQFF | TGCAGCGCCGTCTTGCTTGACACTTACAATGAGCAGTTCTTC | NA | TRBJ2-1 | TRBV29-1 | NA
CASSLAWGQGEETQYF | TGTGCCAGCAGCTTAGCTTGGGGACAGGGAGAAGAGACCCAGTACTTC | TRBD1 | TRBJ2-5 | TRBV7-9 | NA
CASSLGRTVNEQFF | TGTGCCAGCTCACTGGGGAGAACAGTCAATGAGCAGTTCTTC | NA | TRBJ2-1 | TRBV18 | NA
CASSIGRGSYNEQFF | TGTGCCAGTAGTATCGGGCGGGGCTCCTACAATGAGCAGTTCTTC | NA | TRBJ2-1 | TRBV19 | NA
CASSLSSGGTYGYTF | TGTGCCAGCAGCTTATCCTCAGGGGGCACCTATGGCTACACCTTC | TRBD1 | TRBJ1-2 | TRBV11-2 | NA
CASSNRDIDYTF | TGTGCCAGCTCAAACAGGGATATCGACTACACCTTC | NA | TRBJ1-2 | TRBV18 | NA
CASSWTGWSQPQHF | TGTGCCAGCAGTTGGACAGGGTGGTCTCAGCCCCAGCATTTT | TRBD1 | TRBJ1-5 | TRBV6-1 | NA
CASTLPGMVYGYTF | TGTGCCAGCACCCTACCGGGGATGGTTTATGGCTACACCTTC | NA | TRBJ1-2 | TRBV7-9 | NA
CASSSGRGSGRSEAFF | TGTGCCAGCAGCTCTGGGCGGGGAAGTGGGAGGTCCGAAGCTTTCTTT | NA | TRBJ1-1 | TRBV11-2 | NA
CASSQGWGGSGYTF | TGCGCCAGCAGCCAAGGTTGGGGAGGAAGCGGCTACACCTTC | NA | TRBJ1-2 | TRBV4-1 | NA
CASRLREPSGTGKSYTF | TGTGCCAGCAGGTTGAGGGAGCCATCCGGGACAGGGAAGAGCTACACCTTC | TRBD1 | TRBJ1-2 | TRBV9 | NA
CASSFWARAYGYTF | TGTGCCAGCAGTTTTTGGGCCAGGGCCTATGGCTACACCTTC | NA | TRBJ1-2 | TRBV28 | NA
CASSSRSGSYNEQFF | TGTGCCAGCAGTTCTAGGAGTGGGTCCTACAATGAGCAGTTCTTC | NA | TRBJ2-1 | TRBV28 | NA
CASSLSSTGELFF | TGTGCCAGCAGTTTATCATCCACCGGGGAGCTGTTTTTT | NA | TRBJ2-2 | TRBV28 | NA
CASTPGRRPSGRDEQYF | TGTGCCAGCACCCCGGGTAGAAGGCCTAGCGGGAGGGACGAGCAGTACTTC | TRBD2 | TRBJ2-7 | TRBV5-4 | NA
CASSYQVDEQYF | TGTGCCAGCAGTTACCAGGTAGACGAGCAGTACTTC | NA | TRBJ2-7 | TRBV28 | NA
CASGDRDHEQYF | TGCGCCAGCGGGGACAGGGACCACGAGCAGTACTTC | TRBD1 | TRBJ2-7 | TRBV5-1 | NA
CASSLALGLYEQYF | TGTGCCAGCAGCTTAGCCCTTGGACTTTACGAGCAGTACTTC | NA | TRBJ2-7 | TRBV11-2 | NA
CASRTSGRAGSYEQYF | TGTGCCAGCAGGACTAGCGGGAGGGCCGGCTCCTACGAGCAGTACTTC | TRBD2 | TRBJ2-7 | TRBV2 | NA
CASSLTGAFGPYSGNTIYF | TGTGCCAGCAGCCTGACAGGAGCTTTTGGACCCTACTCTGGAAACACCATATATTTT | NA | TRBJ1-3 | TRBV13 | NA
CASSGPGQGATNYGYTF | TGTGCCAGCAGCGGACCGGGACAGGGGGCTACTAACTATGGCTACACCTTC | TRBD1 | TRBJ1-2 | TRBV7-9 | NA
CASRGLAGNTDTQYF | TGTGCCAGCAGGGGGCTAGCGGGAAACACAGATACGCAGTATTTT | TRBD2 | TRBJ2-3 | TRBV7-9 | NA
CASSLSRGALTEAFF | TGTGCCAGCAGTTTAAGCAGGGGGGCGCTCACTGAAGCTTTCTTT | TRBD1 | TRBJ1-1 | TRBV28 | NA
CAAGGGSYGYTF | TGTGCCGCCGGGGGGGGGAGTTATGGCTACACCTTC | NA | TRBJ1-2 | TRBV10-3 | NA
CASSCHPGTSECNEQFF | TGTGCCAGCAGCTGCCATCCCGGGACTAGCGAGTGCAATGAGCAGTTCTTC | TRBD2 | TRBJ2-1 | TRBV7-8 | NA
CASSLSREKLFF | TGTGCCAGCAGTTTATCCCGGGAAAAACTGTTTTTT | NA | TRBJ1-4 | TRBV28 | once
CASSYQGGLNTEAFF | TGCGCCAGCAGCTACCAGGGGGGCTTGAACACTGAAGCTTTCTTT | TRBD1 | TRBJ1-1 | TRBV5-1 | NA
CASSLAQLPYEQYF | TGTGCCAGCAGCTTAGCACAGCTTCCCTACGAGCAGTACTTC | NA | TRBJ2-7 | TRBV7-9 | few
CASPLGQGKRKATNEKLFF | TGCGCCAGCCCTTTGGGACAGGGAAAAAGAAAAGCAACTAATGAAAAACTGTTTTTT | TRBD1 | TRBJ1-4 | TRBV10-2 | few
CSVFRDTQYF | TGCAGCGTGTTTCGAGATACGCAGTATTTT | NA | TRBJ2-3 | TRBV29-1 | few
CASSLGTVTSTDTQYF | TGTGCCAGCAGCTTAGGGACAGTAACTAGCACAGATACGCAGTATTTT | NA | TRBJ2-3 | TRBV11-2 | NA
CASSSGRNTEAFF | TGTGCCAGCAGTTCGGGTAGGAACACTGAAGCTTTCTTT | NA | TRBJ1-1 | TRBV27 | NA
CASSVVPSGTLQQFF | TGTGCCAGCAGCGTAGTGCCTAGCGGGACCTTACAGCAGTTCTTC | TRBD2 | TRBJ2-1 | TRBV9 | NA
CASSFLGARETQYF | TGTGCCAGCAGTTTTTTGGGGGCACGAGAGACCCAGTACTTC | NA | TRBJ2-5 | TRBV28 | NA
CASSYTRTSSYEQYF | TGTGCCAGCAGTTATACCCGGACTAGCTCCTACGAGCAGTACTTC | TRBD2 | TRBJ2-7 | TRBV27 | NA